This is a list of T cell receptor beta chains from one sample in a study of beta chain features in type 1 diabetes. Some clones are missing from TCRdb's copy, which holds only in-frame ones; the method was immunoSEQ multiplex PCR. The data contain some 150,000 clones, roughly 53% of them singletons. The sample comprised Tregs from blood. These receptors originate from a young man in good health. CDR3s include the opening cysteine and the closing phenylalanine or tryptophan. A D gene is named only where the DNA matches it firmly. A row's size may be missing; if present it is once, few, many or a size class.

>TRBV15|TRBJ2-3|NA|NA
CATSRGLSQVTDTQYF
TGTGCCACCAGCAGAGGACTATCCCAGGTCACAGATACGCAGTATTTT
>TRBV20-1|TRBJ2-3|NA|NA
CSATIGDTQYF
TGCAGTGCTACCATCGGGGATACGCAGTATTTT
>TRBV7-8|TRBJ2-7|NA|NA
CASSGSQRRGEQYF
TGTGCCAGCAGCGGAAGTCAGAGAAGAGGGGAGCAGTACTTC
>TRBV28|TRBJ2-5|NA|TRBD1
CASSLDRGRAETQYF
TGTGCCAGCAGTTTAGACAGGGGGAGGGCAGAGACCCAGTACTTC
>TRBV6-6|TRBJ2-7|few|NA
CASSYIGAGSVQYF
TGTGCCAGCAGTTACATAGGGGCAGGATCGGTGCAGTACTTC
>TRBV6-5|TRBJ2-2|once|NA
CASSTVGGELFF
TGTGCCAGCAGTACCGTCGGCGGGGAGCTGTTTTTT
>TRBV27|TRBJ2-3|NA|NA
CAFPIRVIVQDGTDTQYF
TGTGCCTTCCCCATCAGGGTTATAGTGCAGGACGGTACAGATACGCAGTATTTT
>TRBV29-1|TRBJ2-7|few|NA
CSVESSGGSYEQYF
TGCAGCGTTGAAAGTAGCGGCGGCTCCTACGAGCAGTACTTC
>TRBV5-6|TRBJ2-2|NA|TRBD2
CASSLGFRLAGGLTGELFF
TGTGCCAGCAGCTTGGGGTTTCGGCTAGCGGGAGGGCTGACCGGGGAGCTGTTTTTT
>TRBV29-1|TRBJ2-1|NA|NA
CSVVWAVYNEQFF
TGCAGCGTTGTTTGGGCCGTCTACAATGAGCAGTTCTTC
>TRBV30|TRBJ1-2|few|NA
CAWNRFSGYTF
TGTGCCTGGAACAGGTTTAGTGGCTACACCTTC
>TRBV29-1|TRBJ2-7|NA|NA
CSVEGAGDEQYF
TGCAGCGTTGAAGGGGCCGGGGACGAGCAGTACTTC
>TRBV7-2|TRBJ2-7|NA|TRBD1
CASSFGQGGFYEQYF
TGTGCCAGCAGCTTCGGACAGGGAGGCTTCTACGAGCAGTACTTC
>TRBV7-9|TRBJ2-5|NA|TRBD1
CASSPQGVRETQYF
TGTGCCAGCAGCCCACAGGGGGTAAGAGAGACCCAGTACTTC
>TRBV19|TRBJ2-2|few|NA
CATKTGGAGTGELFF
TGTGCCACAAAAACCGGAGGGGCGGGGACCGGGGAGCTGTTTTTT
>TRBV9|TRBJ1-3|NA|NA
CASSVDPGLTGNTIYF
TGTGCCAGCAGCGTAGATCCGGGTTTGACTGGAAACACCATATATTTT
>TRBV6-5|TRBJ1-1|NA|NA
CASRPTGMNTEAFF
TGTGCCAGCCGACCGACAGGCATGAACACTGAAGCTTTCTTT
>TRBV5-1|TRBJ2-1|NA|TRBD2
CASSFVPSGGNNEQFF
TGCGCCAGCAGCTTTGTGCCTAGCGGGGGAAACAATGAGCAGTTCTTC
>TRBV29-1|TRBJ2-3|NA|NA
CSVAVLDTQYF
TGCAGCGTTGCGGTTCTGGATACGCAGTATTTT
>TRBV6-5|TRBJ1-2|NA|TRBD1
CASRSGQGAIGYTF
TGTGCCAGCAGAAGCGGACAGGGGGCAATTGGCTACACCTTC
>TRBV19|TRBJ2-1|few|TRBD1
CASGQDRVFGDNEQFF
TGTGCCAGTGGGCAGGACAGGGTTTTCGGGGACAATGAGCAGTTCTTC
>TRBV18|TRBJ2-5|NA|NA
CASSRQETQYF
TGTGCCAGCTCACGACAGGAGACCCAGTACTTC
>TRBV7-8|TRBJ1-2|NA|NA
CASSLKAGGYGYTF
TGTGCCAGCAGCTTAAAGGCCGGAGGATATGGCTACACCTTC
>TRBV6-5|TRBJ2-7|NA|NA
CASSHPGTSGQYF
TGTGCCAGCAGCCACCCCGGGACATCGGGGCAGTACTTC
>TRBV2|TRBJ1-5|NA|TRBD1
CASSSPDRTGTQHF
TGTGCCAGCAGTTCTCCAGACAGGACAGGGACCCAGCATTTT
>TRBV7-2|TRBJ2-5|NA|TRBD2
CASSSSSGRPPKTQYF
TGTGCCAGCAGTTCCAGTAGCGGGAGACCCCCGAAGACCCAGTACTTC
>TRBV4-2|TRBJ2-3|NA|NA
CASSQVALGPQYF
TGTGCCAGCAGCCAAGTGGCCCTAGGCCCGCAGTATTTT
>TRBV2|TRBJ2-3|NA|TRBD1
CASSEALRDRGDTQYF
TGTGCCAGCAGTGAAGCGCTTCGGGACAGGGGAGATACGCAGTATTTT
>TRBV28|TRBJ2-7|NA|NA
CASSLSGDGYEQYF
TGTGCCAGCAGTTTATCGGGGGACGGCTACGAGCAGTACTTC
>TRBV29-1|TRBJ2-7|once|TRBD2
CSVDGGGSYEQYF
TGCAGCGTTGATGGCGGGGGTTCCTACGAGCAGTACTTC
>TRBV6-5|TRBJ1-6|few|TRBD1
CASSSWTGGRSPLHF
TGTGCCAGCAGTTCTTGGACAGGGGGGCGTTCACCCCTCCACTTT
>TRBV7-3|TRBJ1-1|NA|NA
CASSLDSQNTEAFF
TGTGCCAGCAGCCTGGACAGTCAGAACACTGAAGCTTTCTTT
>TRBV10-3|TRBJ1-5|NA|TRBD1
CAIRGDRGNQPQHF
TGTGCCATCAGGGGGGACAGGGGTAATCAGCCCCAGCATTTT
>TRBV5-6|TRBJ1-5|NA|NA
CASSRTSDQPQHF
TGTGCCAGCAGCCGGACAAGCGATCAGCCCCAGCATTTT